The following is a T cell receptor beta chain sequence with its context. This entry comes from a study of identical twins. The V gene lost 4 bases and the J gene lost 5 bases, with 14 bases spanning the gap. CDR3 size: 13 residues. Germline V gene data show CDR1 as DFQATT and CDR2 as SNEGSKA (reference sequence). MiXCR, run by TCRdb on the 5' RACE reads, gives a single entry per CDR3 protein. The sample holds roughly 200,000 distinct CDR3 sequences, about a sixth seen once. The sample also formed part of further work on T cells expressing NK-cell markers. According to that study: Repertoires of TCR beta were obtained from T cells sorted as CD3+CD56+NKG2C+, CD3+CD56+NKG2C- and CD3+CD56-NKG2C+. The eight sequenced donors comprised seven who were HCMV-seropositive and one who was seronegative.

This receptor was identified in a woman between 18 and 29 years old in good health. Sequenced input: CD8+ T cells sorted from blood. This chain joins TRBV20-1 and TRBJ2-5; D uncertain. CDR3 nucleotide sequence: TGCAGTGCTACCACCAGTGGTGGGGAGACCCAGTACTTC. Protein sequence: CSATTSGGETQYF.